The 4 T cell receptor beta chains given below trace back to one sample, sequenced in a study of T cell responses to AZD1222 COVID-19 vaccine. Measured with immunoSEQ multiplex PCR; TCRdb has only the in-frame clones, and not every one. The data show 120,000 to 150,000 clones, approximately 88% seen once. This specimen consisted of peripheral blood, obtained on day 0 of AZD1222 vaccination. These receptors were taken from an adult in good health.

The chain joins TRBV30 to TRBJ2-2; possible D gene TRBD2, 6 bases. Germline CDR1 and CDR2: GTSNPN and SVGIG (reference sequence). The CDR3 is 14 residues long. Trimming pared 6 bases from V and 5 bases from J, leaving 16 bases between. As DNA, the CDR3 is TGTGCCTGTTCCCTAGCGATCTTAACCGGGGAGCTGTTTTTT. It translates to CACSLAILTGELFF.

This chain uses TRBV7-9 with TRBJ2-7, with D hard to call. Germline values: CDR1 SEHNR, CDR2 FQNEAQ (reference sequence). The CDR3 spans 14 residues. Trimming left V 6 bases short and J 0 bases short, with 12 bases between. CDR3 amino acids: CASSGLQSSYEQYF. The CDR3 region has the DNA TGTGCCAGCAGTGGATTGCAGAGCTCCTACGAGCAGTACTTC.

The chain couples TRBV12-2 to TRBJ1-1; TRBD1 is taken as the D call from the table, unchecked against the DNA. TRBV12-2 is labeled a pseudogene. The CDR3 consists of 17 residues. DNA of the CDR3: TGTGCAAGTCGCCAACTAATGCCGGGACAGGCGAACACTGAAGCTTTCTTT. This translates into CASRQLMPGQANTEAFF.

This clone was seen only a few times. Other DNA sequences in this sample translate to the same CDR3. V usage is TRBV9 and J usage is TRBJ1-4; D unclear. V lost 0 bases and J lost 8, with 14 bases in between. CDR3 length equals 15 residues. Germline loops: CDR1 SGDLS, CDR2 YYNGEE. CDR3: CASSVVGARGEKLFF. The CDR3 DNA is TGTGCCAGCAGCGTAGTTGGCGCAAGAGGAGAAAAACTGTTTTTT.